This TCR beta chain was identified during a study of metastatic and nonmetastatic thyroid tumors. Study details: Samples came from malignant and benign thyroid patients, and repertoires were compared across blood and tumor or nodule tissue. Study-level results: Benign nodules reportedly had significantly lower TCR beta diversity than malignant thyroid tumors in blood and tumor.

A note on this clone: What it binds is not known.

Patients underwent thyroid surgery, and none had received any treatment before it. Original methodology: Across clinicopathological groups, CDR3 differences served as the basis for building a distant-metastasis classifier for papillary thyroid cancer. TCRdb re-analyzed the PCR reads using MiXCR. For this entry, the V and J calls and clone size follow TCRdb and not the study's own pipeline. The table has around 19,000 clones, 16% seen once; the top ten hold around 9.3%. This TCR derives from a female donor with papillary thyroid cancer or a benign thyroid nodule (not recorded which). Some clones in this sample may be carry-over from other donors' samples. Specimen: tumor tissue.

In nucleotides, the CDR3 is TGTGCCAGCAGTTTACAGGGAAATCGCCCAGATACTCATTATTTT. Protein product: CASSLQGNRPDTHYF. The rearrangement uses TRBV27 and TRBJ2-3, with a tentative D call TRBD1 (5 bases). CDR1 MNHEY and CDR2 SMNVEV come from the germline V gene (reference sequence). V gave up 2 bases and J gave up 15 bases, with 24 bases separating them. The CDR3 is made up of 15 amino acids.